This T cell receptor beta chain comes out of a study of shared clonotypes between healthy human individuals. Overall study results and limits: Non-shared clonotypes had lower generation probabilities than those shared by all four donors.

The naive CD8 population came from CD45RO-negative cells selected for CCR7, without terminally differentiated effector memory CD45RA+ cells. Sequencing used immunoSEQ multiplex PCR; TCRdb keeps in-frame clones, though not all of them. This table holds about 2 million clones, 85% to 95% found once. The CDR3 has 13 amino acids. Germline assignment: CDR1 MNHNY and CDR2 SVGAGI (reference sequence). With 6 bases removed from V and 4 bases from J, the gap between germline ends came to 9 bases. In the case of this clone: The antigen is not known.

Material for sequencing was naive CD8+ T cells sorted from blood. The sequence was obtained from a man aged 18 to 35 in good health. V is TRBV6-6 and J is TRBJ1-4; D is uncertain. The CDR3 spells CASRTGSNEKLFF. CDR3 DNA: TGTGCCAGCAGGACGGGCAGTAATGAAAAACTGTTTTTT.